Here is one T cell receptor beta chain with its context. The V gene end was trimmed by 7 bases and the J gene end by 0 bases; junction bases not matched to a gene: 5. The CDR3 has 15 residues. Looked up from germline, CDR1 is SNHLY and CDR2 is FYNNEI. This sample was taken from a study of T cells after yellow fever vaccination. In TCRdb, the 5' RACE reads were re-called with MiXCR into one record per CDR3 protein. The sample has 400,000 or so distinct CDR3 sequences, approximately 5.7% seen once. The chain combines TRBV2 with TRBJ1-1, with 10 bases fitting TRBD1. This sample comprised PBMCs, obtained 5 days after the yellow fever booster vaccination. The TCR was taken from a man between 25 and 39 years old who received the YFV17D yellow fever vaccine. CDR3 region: CASNRDRGMNTEAFF. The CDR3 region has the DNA TGTGCCAGCAACCGGGACAGGGGTATGAACACTGAAGCTTTCTTT.